These 27 T cell receptor beta chains came from one sample sequenced in a study of glioma-infiltrating T cells after dendritic cell vaccination. Sequencing used immunoSEQ multiplex PCR; TCRdb keeps in-frame clones, though not all of them. This table has approximately 100,000 clones, 70% to 80% appearing once. The specimen was blood, collected before dendritic cell vaccination. The receptor source for this set is a human donor with glioblastoma.

The chain employs TRBV5-1 and TRBJ2-2, with 9 bases that match TRBD1. CDR3 length: 16 amino acids. The junction had 6 bases not matched to a gene; V was cut back by 5 bases and J by 1 base. Germline CDR1 and CDR2: SGHRS and YFSETQ. The CDR3 region has the DNA TGCGCCAGCAGTTGGACAGGGGACCTGAACACCGGGGAGCTGTTTTTT. Translated, it gives CASSWTGDLNTGELFF.

CDR3 sequence (DNA): TGTGCCTGGAGTTTAAGGCGGGGGGCTGGAAACACCATATATTTT. It codes for CAWSLRRGAGNTIYF. The V call is TRBV30, the J call TRBJ1-3, with D possibly matching TRBD1 (5 bases). Per the germline V gene, CDR1 is GTSNPN and CDR2 is SVGIG (reference sequence). Trimming took 2 bases from V and 2 from J, leaving 13 bases between them. The CDR3 extends over 15 amino acids.

The CDR3 bases are TGCGCCAGCAGCGATCCCAGAAGGGGTGAGCAGTTCTTC. It specifies CASSDPRRGEQFF. J is TRBJ2-1 and V is TRBV5-1; D perhaps matches TRBD1 (5 bases). Between the trimmed V and J ends, which lost 4 bases and 9 bases, there was a span of 14 bases. There are 13 residues in the CDR3. Germline V gene lookup returns CDR1 SGHRS and CDR2 YFSETQ.

This clone was picked up a small number of times. J is TRBJ2-7 and V is TRBV10-3, with D tentatively TRBD1 (5 bases). Trimming left V 7 bases short and J 3 bases short, with 16 bases between. The germline gives CDR1 ENHRY, CDR2 SYGVKD. The CDR3 is 14 residues long. The DNA for the CDR3 is TGTGCCATCACCACGTCAGGGTTTAGCTACGAGCAGTACTTC. Encoded protein: CAITTSGFSYEQYF.

The chain uses TRBV27 and TRBJ2-1; a weak D match, TRBD1 (5 bases). Germline V gene lookup returns CDR1 MNHEY and CDR2 SMNVEV (reference sequence). The CDR3 has 11 amino acids. V gave up 9 bases and J gave up 11 bases, with 14 bases separating them. The CDR3 spells CASVFGQQQFF. DNA of the CDR3: TGTGCCAGTGTTTTCGGACAACAGCAGTTCTTC.

This sequence joins TRBV19 and TRBJ2-3, with 10 bases fitting TRBD2. Germline V gives CDR1 LNHDA, CDR2 SQIVND (reference sequence). This CDR3 has 15 residues. The V and J ends lost 4 bases and 3 bases, in that order; junction bases with no gene match: 4. CDR3 loop: CASSRGTSETDTQYF. The CDR3 nucleotides are TGTGCCAGTAGTAGAGGGACTAGCGAAACAGATACGCAGTATTTT.

On this clone: At one end the junction does not follow the germline gene, possibly because of a read error. Other DNA sequences in the sample encode the same CDR3. The DNA of the CDR3 is TGTGCCCGCAGGGGGCACTATAGCAATCAGCCTCAGCATTTT. This translates into CARRGHYSNQPQHF. The V call is TRBV30, the J call TRBJ1-5, with TRBD1 matching over 8 bases. This CDR3 is built from 14 residues. Germline CDR1 GTSNPN, CDR2 SVGIG (reference sequence). The complete variable domain, with remaining parts taken from reference TRBV30 and TRBJ1-5, reads SQTIHQWPATLVQPVGSPLSLECTVEGTSNPNLYWYRQAAGRGLQLLFYSVGIGQISSEVPQNLSASRPQDRQFILSSKKLLLSDSGFYLCARRGHYSNQPQHFGDGTRLSIL.

This clone has just a few counts. J is TRBJ1-2 and V is TRBV2, with TRBD1 as a possible D gene (5 bases). The V end was cut by 3 bases, the J end by 8 bases, with 10 bases between. Germline CDR1 is SNHLY and CDR2 is FYNNEI. CDR3 size: 12 residues. Here the CDR3 reads CASSDPGDGYTF. DNA of the CDR3: TGTGCCAGCAGTGACCCGGGGGACGGCTACACCTTC. Full variable domain (remainder filled in from reference TRBV2 and TRBJ1-2): EPEVTQTPSHQVTQMGQEVILRCVPISNHLYFYWYRQILGQKVEFLVSFYNNEISEKSEIFDDQFSVERPDGSNFTLKIRSTKLEDSAMYFCASSDPGDGYTFGSGTRLTVV.

The rearrangement links TRBV5-1 to TRBJ1-2; TRBD1 matches at 10 bases. Germline trimming cut 2 bases from V and 7 bases from J; bases unmatched to any gene: 8. The CDR3 has 15 amino acids. Per germline, CDR1 SGHRS and CDR2 YFSETQ. CDR3 sequence: CASSLDGQGVSGYTF. CDR3 sequence (DNA): TGCGCCAGCAGCTTAGACGGACAGGGGGTGAGTGGCTACACCTTC.

The gene calls are TRBV5-1 and TRBJ1-2; D is uncertain. This CDR3 is built from 12 residues. V was pared by 4 bases and J by 4 bases, with 8 bases between. Germline lookup yields CDR1 SGHRS and CDR2 YFSETQ. CDR3 sequence: CASSADFYGYTF. The CDR3 DNA follows: TGCGCCAGCAGCGCCGACTTCTATGGCTACACCTTC.

The chain couples TRBV30 to TRBJ1-3; 7 bases are a match to TRBD1. Trimming took 4 bases from V and 3 from J; bases not matched to a gene: 3. The germline gives CDR1 GTSNPN, CDR2 SVGIG (reference sequence). The CDR3 runs to 13 residues. CDR3 in DNA: TGTGCCTGGATAACAGGGGATGGAAACACCATATATTTT. It is translated as CAWITGDGNTIYF.

The V call is TRBV30, the J call TRBJ2-5; D gene ambiguous. V shed 2 bases and J shed 5 bases, with 9 bases lying between them. The length of the CDR3 is 12 residues. The germline V gene has CDR1 GTSNPN and CDR2 SVGIG (reference sequence). CDR3 amino acids: CAWSRNGETQYF. The CDR3 DNA reads TGTGCCTGGAGTCGTAACGGGGAGACCCAGTACTTC.

The J gene is TRBJ2-1, the V gene TRBV7-9; weak D call: TRBD2 (6 bases). The CDR3 loop spans 15 amino acids. Trimming stripped 11 bases from V and 3 bases from J, with 20 bases between. CDR1 is SEHNR, CDR2 FQNEAQ, per germline (reference sequence). The CDR3 protein is CAQNMGGGVYNEQFF. CDR3 bases: TGTGCCCAAAACATGGGTGGCGGGGTCTACAATGAGCAGTTCTTC. The variable domain in full, with the rest retrieved from reference TRBV7-9 and TRBJ2-1, is DTGVSQNPRHKITKRGQNVTFRCDPISEHNRLYWYRQTLGQGPEFLTYFQNEAQLEKSRLLSDRFSAERPKGSFSTLEIQRTEQGDSAMYLCAQNMGGGVYNEQFFGPGTRLTVL.

This chain joins TRBV5-1 and TRBJ2-1; 8 bases map to TRBD2. Germline CDR1 is SGHRS and CDR2 is YFSETQ. Germline trimming cut 4 bases from V and 9 bases from J; bases unmatched to any gene: 21. The CDR3 runs 18 residues. The CDR3 here is CASSVERGLAPIRGEQFF. CDR3 in DNA: TGCGCCAGCAGCGTTGAACGTGGACTAGCTCCCATTCGGGGTGAGCAGTTCTTC.

The genes are TRBV13 and TRBJ2-7, with 12 nucleotides matching TRBD2. Germline V lookup: CDR1 PRHDT, CDR2 FYEKMQ (reference sequence). The ends lost 0 bases at V and 3 bases at J; junction bases unmatched: 9. The CDR3 has 18 residues. CDR3 sequence (DNA): TGTGCCAGCAGCTTAGGGAGGGGGGGACTAGCGGGTCTCTACGAGCAGTACTTC. Translated, it gives CASSLGRGGLAGLYEQYF.

The genes are TRBV4-1 and TRBJ2-1, with 11 bases lining up with TRBD2. The CDR3 runs 19 residues. Losses at the gene ends were 3 bases for V and 4 bases for J; bases not matched to a gene: 14. Per germline, CDR1 MGHRA and CDR2 YSYEKL. CDR3 nucleotide sequence: TGCGCCAGCAGCCACGGGACTAGCGGTTTGGGGCGGCGGTACAATGAGCAGTTCTTC. It codes for CASSHGTSGLGRRYNEQFF.

The chain joins TRBV10-1 to TRBJ2-1; 10 nucleotides line up with TRBD2. Germline loops: CDR1 WNHNN, CDR2 SYGVQD (reference sequence). The CDR3 is 14 amino acids. Trimming removed 3 bases from V and 7 bases from J; junction bases left unmatched: 3. The CDR3 here is CASSEQREGNEQFF. CDR3 coding DNA: TGCGCCAGCAGTGAACAGCGGGAGGGTAATGAGCAGTTCTTC.

This clone appeared once. This sequence joins TRBV5-4 and TRBJ2-2; a possible D gene is TRBD1 (6 bases). The CDR3 runs 15 residues. Trimming took off 4 bases at V and 3 bases at J, with 13 bases between the two ends. The V gene's germline CDR1 is SGHNT and CDR2 YYREEE (reference sequence). The CDR3 reads CASSHQGRDTGELFF. The CDR3 coding sequence is TGTGCCAGCAGCCATCAGGGGCGGGACACCGGGGAGCTGTTTTTT.

The chain is built from TRBV15 and TRBJ2-2, with D maybe TRBD2 (6 bases). V lost 0 bases to trimming and J lost 6 bases, with 11 bases between them. CDR1 is LNHNV, CDR2 YYDKDF, per germline (reference sequence). This CDR3 is built from 15 residues. Written as DNA, the CDR3 is TGTGCCACCAGCAGAGACTACGGGGAGGCCGGGGAGCTGTTTTTT. Translating gives CATSRDYGEAGELFF.

This chain uses TRBV19 with TRBJ1-1, with TRBD1 identical over 7 bases. Germline CDR1 is LNHDA and CDR2 is SQIVND (reference sequence). The J segment lost 2 bases and the V segment lost 7 bases, leaving 4 bases of the junction unmatched. The CDR3 is made up of 13 amino acids. The CDR3 region has the DNA TGTGCCAGTAAAAGGGACAGAAACACTGAAGCTTTCTTT. Its protein is CASKRDRNTEAFF.

The J gene is TRBJ1-5, the V gene TRBV30; D is ambiguous. Germline V gene sequence: CDR1 GTSNPN, CDR2 SVGIG (reference sequence). The CDR3 is 12 amino acids. V shed 3 bases and J shed 0 bases, with 3 bases lying between them. This chain's CDR3 is CAWSYSNQPQHF. The DNA of the CDR3 is TGTGCCTGGAGCTATAGCAATCAGCCCCAGCATTTT.

This chain connects TRBV30 to TRBJ2-4, with TRBD2 matching 13 bases. The CDR3 spans 17 residues. The J segment lost 7 bases and the V segment lost 0 bases, leaving 9 bases of the junction unmatched. Per germline, CDR1 GTSNPN and CDR2 SVGIG (reference sequence). The CDR3 sequence: CAWSVPTSGRAGNIQYF. CDR3 in DNA: TGTGCCTGGAGTGTACCAACTAGCGGGAGGGCCGGGAACATTCAGTACTTC.

The chain has TRBV5-4 and TRBJ2-1; 10 bases are a match to TRBD2. Germline-derived CDR1 and CDR2 are SGHNT and YYREEE (reference sequence). The trim removed 3 bases at V and 4 bases at J, leaving 10 bases unmatched. The CDR3 length is 17 residues. The CDR3 nucleotides are TGTGCCAGCAGCTCGGATTCAAGCGGGAGGGTGTACAATGAGCAGTTCTTC. Protein product: CASSSDSSGRVYNEQFF.

V and J are TRBV4-1 and TRBJ1-2; the D gene is possibly TRBD1 (6 bases). There are 15 residues in the CDR3. V was shortened by 0 bases and J by 7 bases, with 15 bases between the two germline ends. Germline loops: CDR1 MGHRA, CDR2 YSYEKL. CDR3 bases: TGCGCCAGCAGCCAAGATTACGGCAGGGGCGGTGGCTACACCTTC. This gives the protein CASSQDYGRGGGYTF.

The chain uses TRBV6-5 and TRBJ2-4; D uncertain. Trimming left V 4 bases short and J 0 bases short, with 13 bases between. CDR3 length: 16 residues. Germline values: CDR1 MNHEY, CDR2 SVGAGI. CDR3 residues: CASSSRDKIAKNIQYF. DNA for the CDR3: TGTGCCAGCAGTTCCCGTGACAAAATAGCCAAAAACATTCAGTACTTC.

J is TRBJ1-1 and V is TRBV30; 9 positions match TRBD1. Germline V gives CDR1 GTSNPN, CDR2 SVGIG (reference sequence). This CDR3 contains 17 residues. With V trimmed by 3 bases and J by 0 bases, 11 bases remained unmatched. The CDR3 DNA reads TGTGCCTGGAGGGACAGGGGATTCACTTTACTGAACACTGAAGCTTTCTTT. This gives the protein CAWRDRGFTLLNTEAFF. Drawing the rest from reference TRBV30 and TRBJ1-1, the complete variable domain is SQTIHQWPATLVQPVGSPLSLECTVEGTSNPNLYWYRQAAGRGLQLLFYSVGIGQISSEVPQNLSASRPQDRQFILSSKKLLLSDSGFYLCAWRDRGFTLLNTEAFFGQGTRLTVV.

The chain is built from TRBV2 and TRBJ2-3; TRBD2 might be the D (6 bases). This CDR3 is 16 amino acids long. Germline lookup yields CDR1 SNHLY and CDR2 FYNNEI. Trimming left V 10 bases short and J 4 bases short, with 24 bases between. The CDR3 loop is CAKRTTKARVADTQYF. The CDR3, as DNA: TGTGCCAAACGGACTACCAAGGCCCGAGTGGCAGATACGCAGTATTTT. The whole variable domain, remainder taken from reference TRBV2 and TRBJ2-3, is EPEVTQTPSHQVTQMGQEVILRCVPISNHLYFYWYRQILGQKVEFLVSFYNNEISEKSEIFDDQFSVERPDGSNFTLKIRSTKLEDSAMYFCAKRTTKARVADTQYFGPGTRLTVL.